Listed below are T cell receptor beta chains from one sample, sequenced in a study of blood T cell repertoires in COVID-19. Assay: immunoSEQ multiplex PCR; the TCRdb copy retains only in-frame clones and omits some. The sample carries roughly 100,000 clones, about 85% recorded once. The sequencing input was peripheral blood. These receptors were obtained from a man aged 45-60 years in a cohort sampled during active COVID-19. The CDR3 runs from the conserved cysteine through the conserved F or W.

CDR3aa | j_gene | v_gene
CASSIVGSRTEAFF | TRBJ1-1 | TRBV19
CASSQRDNYSFLSSGANVLTF | TRBJ2-6 | TRBV23-1
CASGTVLNGELFF | TRBJ2-2 | TRBV9
CASSLAPGHLWSYNSPLHF | TRBJ1-6 | TRBV11-2
CASSERLAGTSTDTQYF | TRBJ2-3 | TRBV2
CASSRVGSSPHETQYF | TRBJ2-5 | TRBV11-2
CASRGQKETQYF | TRBJ2-5 | TRBV28
CASRETLNSGNTIYF | TRBJ1-3 | TRBV28
CASTGQLGSQPQHF | TRBJ1-5 | TRBV19
CATSGRDRGLTGNTIYF | TRBJ1-3 | TRBV24-1
CASSQGLAGRAQYF | TRBJ2-3 | TRBV9
CASSPQSVLSQGYNEQFF | TRBJ2-1 | TRBV18
CASSLPLQGATQYF | TRBJ2-5 | TRBV7-8
CASSLTGQGALGYTF | TRBJ1-2 | TRBV7-2
CAISESADTQYF | TRBJ2-3 | TRBV10-3
CASSTKRGSSETQYF | TRBJ2-5 | TRBV19
CASSATGTGQSPLHF | TRBJ1-6 | TRBV9
CASSPILGTASTDTQYF | TRBJ2-3 | TRBV3-1/TRBV3-2
CASSPAGHSYNEQFF | TRBJ2-1 | TRBV9
CAISGPGLDYGYTF | TRBJ1-2 | TRBV10-3
CASSQDSGSNQPQHF | TRBJ1-5 | TRBV4-2
CASSPPQRAGGPGELFF | TRBJ2-2 | TRBV7-3
CASSVGGADRSDTEAFF | TRBJ1-1 | TRBV9
CASGDRFSNQPQHF | TRBJ1-5 | TRBV9
CASSQEKTRDRGGGYTF | TRBJ1-2 | TRBV4-2
CASRYGQGVDSPLHF | TRBJ1-6 | TRBV5-4
CASSPAGQGMDEQFF | TRBJ2-1 | TRBV4-3
CASSISWEDNEQFF | TRBJ2-1 | TRBV19
CASSYTQGGGYTF | TRBJ1-2 | TRBV6-5
CASSTRGGNTIYF | TRBJ1-3 | TRBV11-2
CASSAGSARDTGELFF | TRBJ2-2 | TRBV9
CASRGTTVPSPLHF | TRBJ1-6 | TRBV2
CASIVRAEGARETQYF | TRBJ2-5 | TRBV28
CASSLVAEKLFF | TRBJ1-4 | TRBV13
CASSVLQGGVSNQPQHF | TRBJ1-5 | TRBV2
CASRPTASYGYTF | TRBJ1-2 | TRBV27
CASSLGAAGGINTGELFF | TRBJ2-2 | TRBV5-4
CASSLSGGPYEQFF | TRBJ2-1 | TRBV5-4
CASSLGQALRQETQYF | TRBJ2-5 | TRBV7-3
CASSLTESETGELFF | TRBJ2-2 | TRBV5-1
CATSRDRQGPQHF | TRBJ1-5 | TRBV15
CASSHSPVNTEAFF | TRBJ1-1 | TRBV3-1/TRBV3-2
CATSDLFGGITDTQYF | TRBJ2-3 | TRBV24-1